The clone carrying this T cell receptor (beta chain) has only a few counts. The antigen is undetermined. It was with 60 Vbeta and 13 Jbeta primers that the PCR ran. Assay used: immunoSEQ multiplex PCR; TCRdb lists only in-frame clones, some missing. The sample yields approximately 150,000 clones, 82% seen once. This sample stems from a study of cytomegalovirus exposure and HLA in healthy donors. Germline CDR1 and CDR2: SQVTM and ANQGSEA. V lost 0 bases to trimming and J lost 10 bases; unmatched junction nucleotides: 13. CDR3 length equals 16 residues. Study observations and caveats: The majority of CMV-associated TCR beta chains were reported as apparently HLA-restricted in a later analysis. The dataset shows that most TCR sequences were rare, while some public TCRs occurred in many donors. As a later analysis showed, a missense DCLRE1C variant was linked to trimming of TCR beta V- and J-genes. Available immune exposure information was restricted to CMV serostatus only.

J is TRBJ2-1 and V is TRBV29-1; 9 nucleotides agree with TRBD2. The source is a man younger than 35 in good health and CMV-seropositive. Material for sequencing was PBMCs. The CDR3 nucleotides are TGCAGCGTTGAAGAAGGAGCGGGAGGCTATCGAAGGGAGCAGTTCTTC. It is translated as CSVEEGAGGYRREQFF.